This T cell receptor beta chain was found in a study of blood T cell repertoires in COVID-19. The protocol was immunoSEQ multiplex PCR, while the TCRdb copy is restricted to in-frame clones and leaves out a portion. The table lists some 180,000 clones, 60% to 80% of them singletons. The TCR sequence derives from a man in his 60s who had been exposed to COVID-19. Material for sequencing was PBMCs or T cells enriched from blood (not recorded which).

The CDR3 is CASSIRDRDNEKLFF. In DNA form, the CDR3 reads TGTGCCAGTAGTATCCGGGACAGAGATAATGAAAAACTGTTTTTT. This chain links TRBV19 with TRBJ1-4; 7 nucleotides align to TRBD1. V lost 3 bases, J lost 4 bases, and 5 bases stayed unmatched. The germline CDR1 and CDR2 sequences are LNHDA and SQIVND (reference sequence). The CDR3 spans 15 residues.